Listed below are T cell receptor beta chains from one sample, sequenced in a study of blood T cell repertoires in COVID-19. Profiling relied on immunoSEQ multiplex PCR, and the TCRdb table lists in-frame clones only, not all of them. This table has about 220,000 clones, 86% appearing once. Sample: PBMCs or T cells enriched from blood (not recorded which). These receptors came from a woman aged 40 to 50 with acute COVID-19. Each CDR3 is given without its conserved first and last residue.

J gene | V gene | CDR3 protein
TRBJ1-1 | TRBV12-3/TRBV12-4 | ASRYRTEAF
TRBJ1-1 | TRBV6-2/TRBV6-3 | ASSRQGGNTEAF
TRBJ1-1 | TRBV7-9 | ASSLGHRSLEAF
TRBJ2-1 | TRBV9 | ASRNPGLASPEQF
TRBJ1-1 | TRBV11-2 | ASSLESWAEAF
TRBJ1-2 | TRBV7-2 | ASSPEGNYGYT
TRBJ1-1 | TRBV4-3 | ASSQDSAGDNTEAF
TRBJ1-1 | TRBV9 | ASSVDEYTEAF
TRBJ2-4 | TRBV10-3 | AISEPQHGEAKNIQY
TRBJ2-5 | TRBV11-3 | ASSTGGTYQETQY
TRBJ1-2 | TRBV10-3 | AISESPEDYGYT
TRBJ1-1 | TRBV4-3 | ASSQAGSEAF
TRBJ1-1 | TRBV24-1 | ATRDTKQGTNTEAF
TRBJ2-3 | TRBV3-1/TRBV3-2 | ASSHDRVGLAEIYTQY
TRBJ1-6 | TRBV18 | ASSLNRDGSPLH
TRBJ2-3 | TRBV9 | ASSVVFTDTQY
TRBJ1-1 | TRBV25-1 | ASRAANTEAF
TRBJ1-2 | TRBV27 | ASRKLDSNYYGYT
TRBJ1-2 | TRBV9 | ASSVGQGEGYT
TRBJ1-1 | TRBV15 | ATSGVQGKNTEAF
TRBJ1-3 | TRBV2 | ARASGNTIY
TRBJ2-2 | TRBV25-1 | ASRRAGQGYTGELF
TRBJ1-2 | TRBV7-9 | ASSSPDRSHYGYT
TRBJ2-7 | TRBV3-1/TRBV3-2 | ASSPTLAGTYEQY
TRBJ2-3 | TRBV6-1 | ASSVPHRDFFTDTQY
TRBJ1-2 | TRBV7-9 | ASSLRTGYGYT
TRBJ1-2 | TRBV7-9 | ASSLVGGVYGYT
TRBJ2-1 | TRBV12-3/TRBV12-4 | ATYREGGWF
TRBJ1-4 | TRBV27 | ASRGYRDGLEKLF
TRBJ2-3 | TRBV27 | ASSLSRQTSTDTQY
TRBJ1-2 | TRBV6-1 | ASSEFDRNYGYT
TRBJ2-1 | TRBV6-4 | ASSDSFRGGRAYNEQF
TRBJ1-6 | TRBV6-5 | ATKTGVYDSPLH
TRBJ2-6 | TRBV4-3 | ASSRGNGGQSGANVLT
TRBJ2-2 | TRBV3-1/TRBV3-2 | ASSRRQGNTGELF
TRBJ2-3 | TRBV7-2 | ASSRTGLGTDTQY
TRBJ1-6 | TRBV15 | ATSRDRGSPLH
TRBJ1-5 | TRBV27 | ASRGQGGNQPQH
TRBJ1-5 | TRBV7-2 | ASSSYPNSNQPQH
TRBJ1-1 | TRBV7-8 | ASSPQTRATEAF
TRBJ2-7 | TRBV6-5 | ASSYRDRGYEQY
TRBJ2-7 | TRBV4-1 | ASSRGTGSYYEQY
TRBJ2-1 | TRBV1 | TSSLYLAPGLAGASSYNEQF
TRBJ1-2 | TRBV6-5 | ASSYSNQGGYGYT
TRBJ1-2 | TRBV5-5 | ASSLAQTGNYGYT
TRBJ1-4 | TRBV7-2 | ASSLVRALDEKLF
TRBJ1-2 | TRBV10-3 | AISEPGTSNYGYT
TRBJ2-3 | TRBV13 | ASSLWGSSTDTQY
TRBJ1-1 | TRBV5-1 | ASSLDPGGTEAF
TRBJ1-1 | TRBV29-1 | SVDGGQVHTEAF
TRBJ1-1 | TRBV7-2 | ASQEQGMMNTEAF
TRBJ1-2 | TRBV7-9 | ASSPPSLTGNYGYT
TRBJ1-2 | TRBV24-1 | ATSGTEIDYGYT
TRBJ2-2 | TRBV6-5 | ASSLTGNTGELF
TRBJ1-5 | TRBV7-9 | ASSSIKGGQLNQPQH
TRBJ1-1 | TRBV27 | ASSYLGTGGARTEAF
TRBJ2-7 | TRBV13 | ASSSLRQVSYEQY
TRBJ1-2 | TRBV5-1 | ASLTNPGQLYGYT
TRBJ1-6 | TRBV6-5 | ATTPGLLNSPLH
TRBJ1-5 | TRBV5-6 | ASSGGGQPQH